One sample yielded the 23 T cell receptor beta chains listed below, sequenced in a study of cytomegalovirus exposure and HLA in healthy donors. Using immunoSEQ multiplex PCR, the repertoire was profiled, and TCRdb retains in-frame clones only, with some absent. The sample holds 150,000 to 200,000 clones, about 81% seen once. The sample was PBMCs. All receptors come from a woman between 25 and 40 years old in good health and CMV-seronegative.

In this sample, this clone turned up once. The CDR3, as DNA: TGTGCCAGCAGTGAATCCGGTCTCTATGGCTACACCTTC. Translating gives CASSESGLYGYTF. The chain uses TRBV25-1 and TRBJ1-2; D unclear. Germline CDR1 and CDR2: MGHDK and SYGVNS. The V end was cut by 1 base, the J end by 4 bases, with 7 bases between. The CDR3 has 13 amino acids.

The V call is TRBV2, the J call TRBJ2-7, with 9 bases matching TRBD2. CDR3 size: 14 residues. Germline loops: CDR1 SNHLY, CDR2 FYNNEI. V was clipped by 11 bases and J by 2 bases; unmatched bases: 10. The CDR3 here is CASKEAGGPYEQYF. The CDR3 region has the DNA TGTGCCTCAAAGGAGGCGGGGGGGCCCTACGAGCAGTACTTC.

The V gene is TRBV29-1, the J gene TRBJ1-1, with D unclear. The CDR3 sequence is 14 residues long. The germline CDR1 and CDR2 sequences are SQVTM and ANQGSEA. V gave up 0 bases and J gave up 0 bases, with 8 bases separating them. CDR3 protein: CSVEDIQLNTEAFF. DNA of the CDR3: TGCAGCGTTGAAGATATACAGTTGAACACTGAAGCTTTCTTT.

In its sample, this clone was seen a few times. CDR3 in amino acids: CASSIVLDRAIFF. CDR3 sequence (DNA): TGTGCCAGTAGTATCGTTTTGGACAGGGCTATTTTCTTC. This rearrangement joins TRBV19 to TRBJ2-1; the match to TRBD1 covers 8 bases. Looked up from germline, CDR1 is LNHDA and CDR2 is SQIVND (reference sequence). V was clipped by 3 bases and J by 16 bases; unmatched bases: 11. The CDR3 is made up of 13 amino acids. Based on the CDR3 plus reference TRBV19 and TRBJ2-1, the full variable domain is DGGITQSPKYLFRKEGQNVTLSCEQNLNHDAMYWYRQDPGQGLRLIYYSQIVNDFQKGDIAEGYSVSREKKESFPLTVTSAQKNPTAFYLCASSIVLDRAIFFGPGTRLTVL.

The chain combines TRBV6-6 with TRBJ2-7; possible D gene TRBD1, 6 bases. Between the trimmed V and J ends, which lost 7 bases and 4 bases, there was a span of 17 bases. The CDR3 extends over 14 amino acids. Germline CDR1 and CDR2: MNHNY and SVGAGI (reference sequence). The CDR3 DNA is TGTGCCAGCAAGAGCCTCGGACAGAAATACGAGCAGTACTTC. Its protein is CASKSLGQKYEQYF.

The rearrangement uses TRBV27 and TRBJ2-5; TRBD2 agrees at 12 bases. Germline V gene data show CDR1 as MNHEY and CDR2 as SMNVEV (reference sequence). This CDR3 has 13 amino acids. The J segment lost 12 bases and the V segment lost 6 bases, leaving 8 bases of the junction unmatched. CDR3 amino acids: CASRPGTSGSKYF. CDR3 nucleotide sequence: TGTGCCAGCAGACCAGGGACTAGCGGGTCCAAGTACTTC.

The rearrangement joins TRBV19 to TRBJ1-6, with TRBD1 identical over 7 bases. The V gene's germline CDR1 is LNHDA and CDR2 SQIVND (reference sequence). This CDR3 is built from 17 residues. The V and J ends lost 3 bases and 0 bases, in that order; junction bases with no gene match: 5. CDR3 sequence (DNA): TGTGCCAGTAGTATGCTGACAGGGAGCTCCTATAATTCACCCCTCCACTTT. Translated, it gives CASSMLTGSSYNSPLHF.

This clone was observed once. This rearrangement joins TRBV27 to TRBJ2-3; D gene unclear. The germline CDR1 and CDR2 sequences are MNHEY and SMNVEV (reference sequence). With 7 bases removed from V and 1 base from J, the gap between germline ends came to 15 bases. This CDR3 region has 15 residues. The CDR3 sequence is CASTTPRLGTDTQYF. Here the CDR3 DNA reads TGTGCCAGCACTACACCGCGGTTGGGCACAGATACGCAGTATTTT.

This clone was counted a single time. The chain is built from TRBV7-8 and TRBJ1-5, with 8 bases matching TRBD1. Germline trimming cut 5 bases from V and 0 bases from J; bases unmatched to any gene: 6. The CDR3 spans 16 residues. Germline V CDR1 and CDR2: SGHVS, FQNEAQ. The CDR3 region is CASSTDRDYSNQPQHF. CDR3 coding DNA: TGTGCCAGCAGCACGGACAGGGATTATAGCAATCAGCCCCAGCATTTT.

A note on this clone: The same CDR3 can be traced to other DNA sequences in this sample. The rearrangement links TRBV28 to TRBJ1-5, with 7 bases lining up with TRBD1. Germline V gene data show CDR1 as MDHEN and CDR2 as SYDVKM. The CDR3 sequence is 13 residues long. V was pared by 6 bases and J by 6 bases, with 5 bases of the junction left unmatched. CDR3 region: CASSRGTVQPQHF. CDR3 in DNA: TGTGCCAGCAGCCGAGGGACAGTTCAGCCCCAGCATTTT.

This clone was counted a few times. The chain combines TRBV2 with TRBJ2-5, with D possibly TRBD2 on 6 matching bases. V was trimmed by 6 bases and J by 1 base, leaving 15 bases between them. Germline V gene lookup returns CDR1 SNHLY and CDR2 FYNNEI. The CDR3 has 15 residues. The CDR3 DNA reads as TGTGCCAGCAGAGGGGCTAGCGATATCCAAGAGACCCAGTACTTC. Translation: CASRGASDIQETQYF.

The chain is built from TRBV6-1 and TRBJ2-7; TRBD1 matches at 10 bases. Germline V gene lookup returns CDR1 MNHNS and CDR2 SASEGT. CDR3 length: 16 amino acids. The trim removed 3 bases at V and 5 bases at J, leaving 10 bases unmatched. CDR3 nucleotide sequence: TGTGCCAGCAGTGAGGGCCCCGGACAGGGGGACGACGAGCAGTACTTC. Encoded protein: CASSEGPGQGDDEQYF.

CDR3 residues: CASGPGHGETQYF. CDR3 DNA sequence: TGTGCTAGTGGTCCCGGACACGGGGAGACCCAGTACTTC. The chain employs TRBV12-5 and TRBJ2-5; a possible D gene is TRBD1 (5 bases). CDR3 size: 13 residues. Looked up from germline, CDR1 is LGHNT and CDR2 is FRNRAP. Trimming took 5 bases from V and 5 from J, leaving 12 bases between them.

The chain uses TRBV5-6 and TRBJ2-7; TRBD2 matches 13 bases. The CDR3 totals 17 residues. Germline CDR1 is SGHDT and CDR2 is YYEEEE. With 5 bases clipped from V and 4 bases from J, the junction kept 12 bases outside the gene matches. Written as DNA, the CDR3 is TGTGCCAGCAGTCGCGGGACAGGGACTAGCGGGGTGTACGAGCAGTACTTC. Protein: CASSRGTGTSGVYEQYF.

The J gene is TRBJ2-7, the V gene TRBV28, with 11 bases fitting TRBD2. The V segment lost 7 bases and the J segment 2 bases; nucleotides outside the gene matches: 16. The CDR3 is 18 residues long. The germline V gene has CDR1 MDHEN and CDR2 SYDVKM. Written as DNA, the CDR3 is TGTGCCAGCACTCCTAGGCGGCTAGCGGGGGGTCCCACCTACGAGCAGTACTTC. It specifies CASTPRRLAGGPTYEQYF.

CDR3 loop: CASSPLSGRDGYEQYF. Written as DNA, the CDR3 is TGTGCCAGCAGCCCCCTTAGCGGGAGGGACGGTTACGAGCAGTACTTC. The chain recombines TRBV7-9 with TRBJ2-7; TRBD2 agrees at 11 bases. Germline CDR1 SEHNR, CDR2 FQNEAQ (reference sequence). Germline trimming cut 5 bases from V and 4 bases from J; bases unmatched to any gene: 10. This CDR3 spans 16 amino acids.

CDR3 DNA sequence: TGTGCCAGCAGTGGGGACGGACAGACCACTGAAGCTTTCTTT. It is translated as CASSGDGQTTEAFF. The chain uses TRBV2 and TRBJ1-1; D is possibly TRBD1 (6 bases). With 4 bases removed from V and 4 bases from J, the gap between germline ends came to 13 bases. This CDR3 has 14 amino acids. Germline loops: CDR1 SNHLY, CDR2 FYNNEI.

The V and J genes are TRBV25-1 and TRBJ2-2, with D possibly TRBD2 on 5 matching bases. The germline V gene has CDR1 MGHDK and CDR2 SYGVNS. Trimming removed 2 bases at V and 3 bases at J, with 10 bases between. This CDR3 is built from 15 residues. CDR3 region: CASSEVTGYTGELFF. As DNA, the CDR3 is TGTGCCAGCAGTGAAGTGACGGGATACACCGGGGAGCTGTTTTTT.

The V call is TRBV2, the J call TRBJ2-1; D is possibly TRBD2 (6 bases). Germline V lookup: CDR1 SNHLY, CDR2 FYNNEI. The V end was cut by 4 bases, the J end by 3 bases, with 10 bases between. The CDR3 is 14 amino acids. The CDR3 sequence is CASSGRDSYNEQFF. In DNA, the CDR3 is TGTGCCAGCAGTGGGAGGGATAGCTACAATGAGCAGTTCTTC.

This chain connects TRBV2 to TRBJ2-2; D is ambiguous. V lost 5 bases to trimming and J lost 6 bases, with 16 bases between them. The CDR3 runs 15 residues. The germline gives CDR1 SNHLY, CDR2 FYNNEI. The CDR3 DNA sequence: TGTGCCAGCAGTAGACCCCGGGTTAACGCCGGGGAGCTGTTTTTT. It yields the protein CASSRPRVNAGELFF.

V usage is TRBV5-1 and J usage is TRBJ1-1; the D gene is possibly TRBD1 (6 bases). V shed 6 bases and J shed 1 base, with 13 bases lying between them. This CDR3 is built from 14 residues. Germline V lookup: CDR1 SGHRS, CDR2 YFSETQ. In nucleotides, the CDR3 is TGCGCCAGCAAGAGGGGGTATTCGAACACTGAAGCTTTCTTT. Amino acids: CASKRGYSNTEAFF.

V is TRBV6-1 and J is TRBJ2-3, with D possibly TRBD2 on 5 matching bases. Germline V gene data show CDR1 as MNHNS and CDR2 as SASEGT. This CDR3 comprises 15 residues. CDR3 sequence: CATEPEGAERDTQYF. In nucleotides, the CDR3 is TGTGCTACGGAACCCGAGGGAGCGGAAAGAGATACGCAGTATTTT.

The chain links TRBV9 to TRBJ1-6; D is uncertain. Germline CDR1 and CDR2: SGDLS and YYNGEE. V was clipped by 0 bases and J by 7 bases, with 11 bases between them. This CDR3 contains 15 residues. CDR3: CASSVERVGNSPLHF. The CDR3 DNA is TGTGCCAGCAGCGTAGAGCGGGTGGGGAATTCACCCCTCCACTTT.